This T cell receptor beta chain was retrieved from a study of post-analysis software for immune sequencing data. Study-level background: Progressive-relapsing, secondary progressive and relapsing-remitting multiple sclerosis were among the disease courses included.

The study's findings and limits: Strong co-clustering by F measure was evident for samples that had been prepared in the same batch. Patients used about 5 TRBV segments, including TRBV5-6, TRBV5-1 and TRBV20-1, more often than controls. Compared with controls, patients showed significantly lower normalized Chao1 diversity.

TCR beta libraries were prepared from cDNA with unique molecular identifiers. Approximately 450,000 cDNA molecules were recovered from an input of about 0.85 to 11 million T cells. Using its own MiXCR run on the PCR reads, TCRdb lists one record per CDR3 protein. The profile shows hundreds of thousands of distinct CDR3 sequences, roughly three fifths of them singletons. Germline assignment: CDR1 DFQATT and CDR2 SNEGSKA (reference sequence). The CDR3 has 12 amino acids. Of note for this clonotype: The antigen is unknown.

The sequencing input was blood. This clonotype was obtained from a girl aged 2-10 years with multiple sclerosis. The chain is built from TRBV20-1 and TRBJ2-4; D remains ambiguous. Near its end, the DNA agrees better with TRBJ2-7, so the J call may be wrong. DNA for the CDR3: TGCAGTGCTAGTACGCCGACCCACGAGCAGTACTTC. This sequence encodes CSASTPTHEQYF.